Following are 18 T cell receptor beta chains from one sample sequenced in a study of blood T cell repertoires in COVID-19. Assay: immunoSEQ multiplex PCR; the TCRdb copy retains only in-frame clones and omits some. The repertoire has 120,000 to 150,000 clones, about 89% of them found once; the top ten carry roughly 35%. Sample: peripheral blood. The receptors derive from a man in his fifties who had recovered from COVID-19.

The CDR3 bases are TGTGCCAGCAGTTTATATGGGGGGACTAACTATGGCTACACCTTC. As protein: CASSLYGGTNYGYTF. This chain connects TRBV27 to TRBJ1-2; maybe TRBD1 (5 bases). The CDR3 has 15 amino acids. The germline V and J ends were trimmed by 1 base and 0 bases, with 9 bases remaining between them. Germline V gene data show CDR1 as MNHEY and CDR2 as SMNVEV (reference sequence).

The rearrangement links TRBV12-3 or TRBV12-4 to TRBJ2-1, with D possibly TRBD1 on 5 matching bases. V was trimmed by 7 bases and J by 5 bases, leaving 12 bases between them. The CDR3 is 13 residues long. CDR3 sequence: CASTMTANNEQFF. The CDR3 DNA sequence: TGTGCCAGCACCATGACAGCCAACAATGAGCAGTTCTTC.

Comments on this clone: Other DNA sequences of this sample code for an identical CDR3. The V call is TRBV4-3, the J call TRBJ1-2; D not certain. V lost 3 bases and J 6 bases, leaving 8 bases between the germline ends. This CDR3 is built from 12 residues. CDR1 is LGHNA and CDR2 is YSLEER in the germline V gene. In DNA, the CDR3 is TGCGCCAGCAGCCATAGTGGAGATGGCTACACCTTC. Translated: CASSHSGDGYTF.

This clone was seen only once. The chain joins TRBV5-1 to TRBJ2-5; 9 positions agree with TRBD2. The CDR3 is 15 residues long. Germline loops: CDR1 SGHRS, CDR2 YFSETQ. The V gene end was trimmed by 5 bases and the J gene end by 1 base; junction bases not matched to a gene: 6. The CDR3 DNA sequence: TGCGCCAGCAGGAGGACTAGCGCTGGCCAAGAGACCCAGTACTTC. Its protein product is CASRRTSAGQETQYF.

The chain is built from TRBV27 and TRBJ1-1; D not resolved. This CDR3 is 13 amino acids long. Trimming cost V 1 base and J 8 bases, with 11 bases left between them. The germline V gene encodes CDR1 MNHEY and CDR2 SMNVEV (reference sequence). The CDR3 reads CASSLLRRTEAFF. CDR3 DNA sequence: TGTGCCAGCAGTTTATTAAGGAGGACGGAAGCTTTCTTT.

The chain couples TRBV19 to TRBJ2-7; possibly TRBD1 for D (5 bases). With 4 bases removed from V and 1 base from J, the gap between germline ends came to 23 bases. The CDR3 contains 18 residues. Germline V gives CDR1 LNHDA, CDR2 SQIVND (reference sequence). This CDR3 is CASSTRYLSAGISYEQYF. As DNA, the CDR3 is TGTGCCAGTAGTACCCGTTATCTGTCGGCAGGGATATCCTACGAGCAGTACTTC.

The J gene is TRBJ2-3, the V gene TRBV11-3; 10 bases match TRBD1. V was clipped by 5 bases and J by 4 bases; unmatched bases: 12. From germline, CDR1 is SGHNT and CDR2 YENEEA. The CDR3 is 17 amino acids. CDR3 amino acids: CASSERIGTGVADTQYF. For the CDR3, the DNA is TGTGCCAGCAGCGAACGGATCGGGACAGGGGTTGCAGATACGCAGTATTTT.

This sequence joins TRBV18 and TRBJ1-2; a possible D gene is TRBD1 (6 bases). There are 14 residues in the CDR3. Germline V lookup: CDR1 KGHSH, CDR2 LQKENI. The V and J ends lost 0 bases and 6 bases respectively, with 11 bases between them. The CDR3 sequence: CASSPPNRDDGYTF. CDR3 nucleotides: TGTGCCAGCTCACCACCTAACAGGGATGATGGCTACACCTTC.

V gene TRBV7-2 combines with J gene TRBJ2-2; D is uncertain. Germline lookup yields CDR1 SGHTA and CDR2 FQGNSA. The CDR3 is made up of 13 amino acids. Trimming pared 0 bases from V and 7 bases from J, leaving 6 bases between. CDR3 sequence reads: CASSLAAVGELFF. The DNA of the CDR3 is TGTGCCAGCAGCTTAGCGGCGGTCGGGGAGCTGTTTTTT. Based on the CDR3 plus reference TRBV7-2 and TRBJ2-2, the full variable domain is GAGVSQSPSNKVTEKGKDVELRCDPISGHTALYWYRQSLGQGLEFLIYFQGNSAPDKSGLPSDRFSAERTGGSVSTLTIQRTQQEDSAVYLCASSLAAVGELFFGEGSRLTVL.

This clone was observed a handful of times. The chain joins TRBV3-1 (or the pseudogene TRBV3-2) to TRBJ2-5; possibly TRBD2 for D (5 bases). V lost 3 bases to trimming and J lost 1 base, with 9 bases between them. Germline assignment: CDR1 LGHDT and CDR2 YNNKEL (reference sequence). The length of the CDR3 is 14 residues. DNA for the CDR3: TGTGCCAGCAGCCAGAGGACTGTCCAAGAGACCCAGTACTTC. As protein: CASSQRTVQETQYF.

This rearrangement joins TRBV6-5 to TRBJ2-5, with 8 bases aligning to TRBD2. Trimming cost V 6 bases and J 0 bases; bases outside gene matches: 6. This CDR3 comprises 15 residues. The germline V gene has CDR1 MNHEY and CDR2 SVGAGI. CDR3 DNA: TGTGCCAGCAGCCGCCAGCGGGGGAACCAAGAGACCCAGTACTTC. Translating it yields CASSRQRGNQETQYF.

This clone was observed once. The V gene is TRBV3-1 (or the pseudogene TRBV3-2), the J gene TRBJ1-3; D is unresolved. The CDR3 consists of 15 residues. In germline, CDR1 is LGHDT, CDR2 YNNKEL (reference sequence). Trimming stripped 1 base from V and 6 bases from J, with 13 bases between. CDR3 region: CASSQGWYGANTIYF. The CDR3 DNA reads as TGTGCCAGCAGCCAAGGTTGGTACGGAGCAAACACCATATATTTT.

The gene calls are TRBV3-1 (or the pseudogene TRBV3-2) and TRBJ1-4; 9 positions agree with TRBD1. Germline V gene lookup returns CDR1 LGHDT and CDR2 YNNKEL (reference sequence). After removal of 0 bases from V and 8 bases from J, the junction contained 10 bases not matched to a gene. This CDR3 contains 17 residues. The DNA of the CDR3 is TGTGCCAGCAGCCAAGAGGGACAGGGCATCGCGTACGAAAAACTGTTTTTT. Amino acid sequence: CASSQEGQGIAYEKLFF.

This clone was detected a few times. The gene calls are TRBV19 and TRBJ1-5, with D maybe TRBD1 (6 bases). V was clipped by 2 bases and J by 2 bases, with 13 bases between them. This CDR3 region has 16 residues. CDR1 LNHDA and CDR2 SQIVND come from the germline V gene (reference sequence). The CDR3 nucleotides are TGTGCCAGTAGTATATTGGGGGCGAGGGGCAATCAGCCCCAGCATTTT. As protein: CASSILGARGNQPQHF.

The CDR3 DNA sequence: TGTGCCAGCAGCAGTGGACTAGCGCGGCAAGAGACCCAGTACTTC. It specifies CASSSGLARQETQYF. The chain recombines TRBV7-9 with TRBJ2-5, with TRBD2 identical over 9 bases. This CDR3 is built from 15 residues. The germline CDR1 and CDR2 sequences are SEHNR and FQNEAQ (reference sequence). J was trimmed by 2 bases and V by 5 bases; bases with no gene match: 6.

This clone has more than one count but fewer than ten. The CDR3 DNA follows: TGTGCCAGCAGTCAGACAGGGCCAAATGGCTACACCTTC. It is translated as CASSQTGPNGYTF. The V call is TRBV2, the J call TRBJ1-2, with TRBD1 identical over 7 bases. Germline values: CDR1 SNHLY, CDR2 FYNNEI. The CDR3 is made up of 13 amino acids. V lost 5 bases to trimming and J lost 6 bases; unmatched junction nucleotides: 6. Full variable domain (remainder filled in from reference TRBV2 and TRBJ1-2): EPEVTQTPSHQVTQMGQEVILRCVPISNHLYFYWYRQILGQKVEFLVSFYNNEISEKSEIFDDQFSVERPDGSNFTLKIRSTKLEDSAMYFCASSQTGPNGYTFGSGTRLTVV.

The chain carries TRBV2 and TRBJ2-1; a weak D match, TRBD1 (6 bases). Germline V gene data show CDR1 as SNHLY and CDR2 as FYNNEI. The CDR3 covers 14 residues. Between the trimmed V and J ends, which lost 5 bases and 7 bases, there was a span of 15 bases. Here the CDR3 reads CASSLEQGGNEQFF. CDR3 DNA: TGTGCCAGCAGTTTAGAACAGGGTGGGAATGAGCAGTTCTTC.

The rearrangement joins TRBV2 to TRBJ1-2; D is possibly TRBD1 (6 bases). The CDR3 totals 14 residues. V was cut by 2 bases and J by 4 bases, with 11 bases left in between. Germline V gene lookup returns CDR1 SNHLY and CDR2 FYNNEI. The CDR3 loop is CASSEIRDTYGYTF. The DNA of the CDR3 is TGTGCCAGCAGTGAAATACGGGACACCTATGGCTACACCTTC. Full variable domain (outside the CDR3, taken from reference TRBV2 and TRBJ1-2): EPEVTQTPSHQVTQMGQEVILRCVPISNHLYFYWYRQILGQKVEFLVSFYNNEISEKSEIFDDQFSVERPDGSNFTLKIRSTKLEDSAMYFCASSEIRDTYGYTFGSGTRLTVV.